The present entry profiles one T cell receptor beta chain with its context. Authors' processing steps: Amplification of reference gene primers provided the estimated nucleated cell counts. Measured with immunoSEQ multiplex PCR; TCRdb has only the in-frame clones, and not every one. The V and J calls and clone size are taken from that table; D and trimming were inferred from the DNA. Seen here are roughly 380,000 clones, around 87% observed once, and the top ten hold approximately 1.2%. The sample belongs to a study of blood T cell repertoires in COVID-19. Whole-study context: The analysed material was cDNA or gDNA that came from T cells, B-cell-depleted T cells, or PBMCs.

There are 12 residues in the CDR3. Trimming pared 4 bases from V and 4 bases from J, leaving 7 bases between. Per the germline V gene, CDR1 is MNHEY and CDR2 is SMNVEV (reference sequence). Cohort allocation depended upon clinical history that participants reported. Before being deemed recovered, Cohort 3 donors had two negative PCRs, clearance, or symptom resolution. This receptor was identified in a young man who had recovered from COVID-19. Input material: PBMCs or T cells enriched from blood (not recorded which). The V and J genes are TRBV27 and TRBJ2-5, with D perhaps TRBD2 (5 bases). As DNA, the CDR3 is TGTGCCAGCAGTTACAGCGGAGAGACCCAGTACTTC. As protein: CASSYSGETQYF.